This TCR beta chain originates from a study of control samples from healthy donors and cancer patients. Clones were sequenced by immunoSEQ multiplex PCR, and TCRdb holds only the in-frame ones, with some missing. The repertoire has some 160,000 clones, 90% to 95% of them found once; the top ten carry 0.65% to 0.85%. The material sequenced was blood. This clonotype originated in a woman in her twenties or thirties in good health.

The DNA for the CDR3 is TGTGCCAGTAGTATCGGGAACGGGAATCAGCCCCAGCATTTT. Protein: CASSIGNGNQPQHF. V and J are TRBV19 and TRBJ1-5; no reliable D call. The CDR3 sequence is 14 residues long. V lost 3 bases, J lost 4 bases, and 10 bases lay in between. CDR1 is LNHDA and CDR2 is SQIVND in the germline V gene (reference sequence).